This TCR beta chain was captured by sequencing in a study of CD8 T cells in ankylosing spondylitis. Overall study results and limits: Seemingly distinctive of ankylosing spondylitis blood was a TCR beta motif formed by eight highly homologous variants.

Using quantitative 5'-RACE with molecular barcodes, the authors made TCR beta libraries. TCRdb analysed the 5' RACE reads with MiXCR anew, one entry per CDR3 protein. The table includes about 540,000 distinct CDR3 sequences, roughly 13% detected once. This clonotype was seen repeatedly, ten times or more. Its antigen remains unidentified. Looked up from germline, CDR1 is DFQATT and CDR2 is SNEGSKA (reference sequence). The CDR3 is 13 residues long. Deletions cut 3 bases from V and 1 base from J, with 9 bases between. The sequenced sample was blood, either unsorted or a sorted T cell fraction (not recorded which). The chain employs TRBV20-1 and TRBJ1-1, with D possibly matching TRBD1 (5 bases). The receptor's source is a male donor with ankylosing spondylitis. The CDR3 loop reads CSARIDRNTEAFF. Here the CDR3 DNA reads TGCAGTGCTAGGATCGACAGGAACACTGAAGCTTTCTTT.